The source of this T cell receptor (beta chain) is a study of T cells in Graves' hyperthyroidism and ophthalmopathy. The source material, RNA transcripts, was used to amplify TCR beta CDR3 regions. During a first-round RT-PCR of the TCR CDR3, the HTBI primer set was used. One entry per CDR3 protein, called by TCRdb with MiXCR from the multiplex PCR reads. The table has roughly 250,000 distinct CDR3 sequences, 15% to 20% seen once. Exclusion criteria comprised uncontrolled infection, other autoimmune disease, pregnancy or lactation. Diagnosis relied on clinical symptoms, serum thyroxine and TRAb, thyroid ultrasound and orbital computed tomography. Trimming took 3 bases from V and 4 from J, leaving 10 bases between them. The V gene's germline CDR1 is LNHNV and CDR2 YYDKDF (reference sequence). This CDR3 has 15 amino acids.

This TCR was recovered from a woman under 30 with Graves' ophthalmopathy. The sequenced sample was blood. V gene TRBV15 combines with J gene TRBJ2-6, with a possible D match to TRBD1 (6 bases). The chain's CDR3 is CATSSGTTGANVLTF. The CDR3, as DNA: TGTGCCACCAGCAGTGGGACAACCGGGGCCAACGTCCTGACTTTC. Filled out from reference TRBV15 and TRBJ2-6, the complete variable domain reads DAMVIQNPRYQVTQFGKPVTLSCSQTLNHNVMYWYQQKSSQAPKLLFHYYDKDFNNEADTPDNFQSRRPNTSFCFLDIRSPGLGDTAMYLCATSSGTTGANVLTFGAGSRLTVL.